The 8 T cell receptor beta chains listed next were all sequenced from one sample in a study of T cells in Graves' hyperthyroidism and ophthalmopathy. Template material for amplifying TCR beta CDR3 regions consisted of RNA transcripts. TCR CDR3 regions were first amplified by RT-PCR with HTBI primers. TCRdb reanalysed the multiplex PCR reads using MiXCR and keeps one entry per CDR3 protein. Altogether about 690,000 distinct CDR3 sequences are present, 17% being singletons, with the ten largest covering about 16%. The sequenced material came from blood. The receptor set was obtained from a middle-aged man with Graves' hyperthyroidism.

At least ten counts were recorded for this clonotype. The V gene is TRBV6-1, the J gene TRBJ2-3; TRBD2 matches at 11 bases. Germline V gene sequence: CDR1 MNHNS, CDR2 SASEGT. The CDR3 extends over 16 amino acids. V shed 7 bases, J shed 2 bases, and the junction held 8 bases outside the gene matches. In DNA form, the CDR3 reads TGTGCCAGCAAGAGGGGGGGACTAGCGGCCACAGATACGCAGTATTTT. Translating it yields CASKRGGLAATDTQYF.

This clonotype was seen more than once but under ten times. This chain links TRBV20-1 with TRBJ2-1; 8 nucleotides align to TRBD2. Unmatched junction bases numbered 2, after V lost 3 bases and J lost 1 base. This CDR3 has 14 amino acids. The V gene's germline CDR1 is DFQATT and CDR2 SNEGSKA (reference sequence). Here the CDR3 reads CSARIAGSYNEQFF. CDR3 coding DNA: TGCAGTGCTAGGATAGCGGGATCCTACAATGAGCAGTTCTTC.

CDR3 sequence reads: CSARDLGQGAYNEQFF. CDR3 DNA: TGCAGTGCTAGAGATCTTGGGCAGGGGGCCTACAATGAGCAGTTCTTC. V usage is TRBV20-1 and J usage is TRBJ2-1; 7 nucleotides line up with TRBD1. CDR1 is DFQATT, CDR2 SNEGSKA, per germline (reference sequence). The CDR3 is 16 residues long. V dropped 0 bases and J dropped 2; count of bases not matched to a gene: 7.

Concerning this clonotype itself: One junction end disagrees with the germline gene, perhaps due to a read error. This chain links TRBV24-1 with TRBJ2-1; 8 bases agree with TRBD2. CDR1 is KGHDR and CDR2 is SFDVKD in the germline V gene. The CDR3 covers 16 residues. The CDR3 protein is CATSARGGLSYNEQFF. For the CDR3, the DNA is TGTGCCACCAGTGCCCGGGGGGGCCTCTCCTACAATGAGCAGTTCTTT.

This clonotype appeared many times. The rearrangement uses TRBV6-1 and TRBJ1-6; D possibly corresponds to TRBD1 (6 bases). V was cut by 3 bases and J by 0 bases, with 9 bases left in between. This CDR3 comprises 16 residues. Germline-derived CDR1 and CDR2 are MNHNS and SASEGT. CDR3 residues: CASSDSGHSYNSPLHF. The CDR3 DNA reads TGTGCCAGCAGTGACTCGGGACACTCCTATAATTCACCCCTCCACTTT.

This clonotype was observed many times. The chain combines TRBV24-1 with TRBJ2-1; tentative D call: TRBD1 (5 bases). Germline V gives CDR1 KGHDR, CDR2 SFDVKD. The CDR3 runs to 15 residues. The V and J ends lost 1 base and 4 bases respectively, with 10 bases between them. CDR3 in amino acids: CATSDFQGKYNEQFF. The DNA for the CDR3 is TGTGCCACCAGTGATTTTCAGGGAAAATACAATGAGCAGTTCTTC.

This clonotype appeared many times. The gene calls are TRBV7-2 and TRBJ1-4; D not resolved. This CDR3 spans 14 amino acids. Looked up from germline, CDR1 is SGHTA and CDR2 is FQGNSA. V lost 2 bases and J lost 2, with 6 bases in between. CDR3 protein: CASSLWSTNEKLFF. CDR3 in DNA: TGTGCCAGCAGCTTATGGAGCACTAATGAAAAACTGTTTTTT.

Details on this clonotype: One end of the junction does not line up with germline, which may come from a read error. The chain carries TRBV11-2 and TRBJ2-1; 7 bases are a match to TRBD1. The CDR3 is made up of 16 amino acids. Germline lookup yields CDR1 SGHAT and CDR2 FQNNGV. CDR3 protein: CASSFLTGSYYNEHFF. The CDR3, as DNA: TGTGCCAGCAGCTTCCTGACAGGGAGTTACTACAATGAGCACTTCTTC.